The 8 T cell receptor beta chains presented below share a single source sample, sequenced in a study of beta chain features in type 1 diabetes. Expressed TCRB transcripts were sequenced after all isolated RNA was converted to cDNA. Profiled with immunoSEQ multiplex PCR; TCRdb holds only in-frame clones, not every one. The data contain about 360,000 clones, roughly 13% of them singletons. Sequencing input: naive CD4+ T cells from blood. The receptors were sampled from a man between 18 and 29 years old in good health.

Remarks on this clone: This specimen includes other DNA sequences encoding the same CDR3. The chain has TRBV28 and TRBJ1-1; D uncertain. Germline V CDR1 and CDR2: MDHEN, SYDVKM. V was cut by 3 bases and J by 1 base, with 6 bases left in between. The CDR3 loop spans 13 amino acids. The CDR3, as DNA: TGTGCCAGCAGTTTCCCAGGGAACACTGAAGCTTTCTTT. This translates into CASSFPGNTEAFF.

The V and J genes are TRBV7-2 and TRBJ1-5; 9 bases are shared with TRBD1. CDR1 and CDR2 (germline): SGHTA, FQGNSA. The CDR3 has 16 residues. V was clipped by 6 bases and J by 6 bases; unmatched bases: 12. The CDR3 sequence is CASRQLPGQGPQPQHF. Written as DNA, the CDR3 is TGTGCCAGCAGACAATTACCGGGACAGGGCCCTCAGCCCCAGCATTTT.

This rearrangement joins TRBV5-4 to TRBJ2-2, with D perhaps TRBD2 (5 bases). This CDR3 region has 15 residues. The germline V gene has CDR1 SGHNT and CDR2 YYREEE (reference sequence). V was pared by 9 bases and J by 3 bases, with 18 bases between. CDR3: CATEHEMGDTGELFF. The CDR3, as DNA: TGTGCCACCGAACACGAGATGGGAGACACCGGGGAGCTGTTTTTT.

This clone was detected only a few times. J is TRBJ1-4 and V is TRBV27; no clear D. There are 14 residues in the CDR3. Germline V lookup: CDR1 MNHEY, CDR2 SMNVEV (reference sequence). V was trimmed by 2 bases and J by 8 bases, leaving 12 bases between them. CDR3 sequence reads: CASSLMGSGEKLFF. The CDR3 bases are TGTGCCAGCAGTTTAATGGGGAGCGGGGAAAAACTGTTTTTT.

A few counts support this clone. The V call is TRBV10-3, the J call TRBJ1-1; the D gene is possibly TRBD1 (6 bases). The CDR3 is 14 residues long. Trimming left V 10 bases short and J 4 bases short, with 19 bases between. Germline CDR1 ENHRY, CDR2 SYGVKD. DNA for the CDR3: TGTGCCACCACAGGGACCGGGTCGGCCACTGAAGCTTTCTTT. Translated, it gives CATTGTGSATEAFF.

The chain recombines TRBV2 with TRBJ2-5, with D maybe TRBD1 (6 bases). V shed 8 bases and J shed 5 bases, with 12 bases lying between them. The CDR3 spans 12 residues. Germline V gene lookup returns CDR1 SNHLY and CDR2 FYNNEI. CDR3 bases: TGTGCCAGCGCCCAGGGGTTGGAGACCCAGTACTTC. Translation: CASAQGLETQYF.

DNA for the CDR3: TGTGCCAGCAGCTCCCAGAGGGGGAAGACAGATACGCAGTATTTT. This encodes CASSSQRGKTDTQYF. V and J are TRBV7-2 and TRBJ2-3; a possible D gene is TRBD1 (6 bases). Germline V CDR1 and CDR2: SGHTA, FQGNSA. This CDR3 is 15 amino acids long. Trimming left V 4 bases short and J 3 bases short, with 14 bases between.

The chain is built from TRBV7-3 and TRBJ1-1; TRBD1 matches 10 bases. Germline CDR1 SGHTA, CDR2 FQGTGA. This CDR3 region has 14 residues. The V gene end was trimmed by 5 bases and the J gene end by 5 bases; junction bases not matched to a gene: 5. CDR3 DNA: TGTGCCAGCAGCCCGACAGGGGGCGGGACTGAAGCTTTCTTT. Protein product: CASSPTGGGTEAFF.